Shown below are 5 T cell receptor beta chains from a single sample sequenced in a study of T-cell reconstitution after alpha-beta-depleted transplantation in children. The TCRbeta library incorporated unique molecular identifiers. TCRdb itself ran the PCR reads through MiXCR, one entry per CDR3 protein. The profile shows under 300,000 distinct CDR3 sequences, 9.5% to 13% of them singletons. This specimen was peripheral blood, taken 180 days after TCRalphabeta/CD19-depleted stem cell transplant. All receptors come from a male patient under 10 years old who had a stem cell transplant for chronic granulomatous disease, so the T cells may come from the graft donor.

This clonotype was seen ten or more times. The J gene is TRBJ2-7, the V gene TRBV20-1; 10 positions match TRBD2. After removal of 3 bases from V and 6 bases from J, the junction contained 5 bases not matched to a gene. The CDR3 runs 13 residues. Per germline, CDR1 DFQATT and CDR2 SNEGSKA (reference sequence). The CDR3 nucleotides are TGCAGTGCTAGGGCTAGCGGGAGAGGCGAGCAGTACTTC. The encoded protein is CSARASGRGEQYF.

For this clonotype: A much larger clone is a single base away; this may be a read error. The chain carries TRBV12-3 or TRBV12-4 and TRBJ2-3; 8 positions agree with TRBD2. The CDR3 covers 14 residues. The CDR3 DNA is TGTGCCGGCAGTTTATGGACTAGCACGGATACGCAGTATTTT. This encodes CAGSLWTSTDTQYF.

This clonotype was detected ten times or more. V usage is TRBV6-5 and J usage is TRBJ1-5; 7 bases line up with TRBD1. Germline V lookup: CDR1 MNHEY, CDR2 SVGAGI. The CDR3 runs 14 residues. Losses at the gene ends were 2 bases for V and 4 bases for J; bases not matched to a gene: 2. CDR3 sequence reads: CASSYAGGNQPQHF. The CDR3 nucleotides read TGTGCCAGCAGTTACGCAGGGGGAAATCAGCCCCAGCATTTT.

This clonotype was found many times. The CDR3 reads CASSLGLPGAAGELFF. CDR3 DNA: TGTGCCAGCAGCTTAGGGCTTCCCGGAGCTGCCGGGGAGCTGTTTTTT. V is TRBV7-2 and J is TRBJ2-2; D ambiguous. Germline CDR1 and CDR2: SGHTA and FQGNSA. This CDR3 contains 16 residues. V was pared by 1 base and J by 6 bases, with 15 bases between.

The chain recombines TRBV18 with TRBJ1-4, with TRBD1 matching 9 bases. Germline V gene data show CDR1 as KGHSH and CDR2 as LQKENI. Trimming took 3 bases from V and 7 from J; bases not matched to a gene: 6. This CDR3 is built from 15 residues. CDR3 amino acids: CASSPRDRDGEKLFF. DNA for the CDR3: TGTGCCAGCTCACCCCGGGACAGGGACGGTGAAAAACTGTTTTTT. Full variable domain (outside the CDR3, taken from reference TRBV18 and TRBJ1-4): NAGVMQNPRHLVRRRGQEARLRCSPMKGHSHVYWYRQLPEEGLKFMVYLQKENIIDESGMPKERFSAEFPKEGPSILRIQQVVRGDSAAYFCASSPRDRDGEKLFFGSGTQLSVL.